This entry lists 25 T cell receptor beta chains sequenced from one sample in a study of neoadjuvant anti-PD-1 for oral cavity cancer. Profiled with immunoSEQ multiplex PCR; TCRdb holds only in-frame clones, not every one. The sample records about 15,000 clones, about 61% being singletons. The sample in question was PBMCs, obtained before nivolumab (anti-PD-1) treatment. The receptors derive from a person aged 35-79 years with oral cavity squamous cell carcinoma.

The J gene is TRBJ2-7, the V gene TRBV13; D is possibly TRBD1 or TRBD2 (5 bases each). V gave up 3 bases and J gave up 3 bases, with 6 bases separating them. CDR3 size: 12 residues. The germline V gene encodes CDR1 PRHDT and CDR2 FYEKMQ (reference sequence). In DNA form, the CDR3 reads TGTGCCAGCAGCTTGGGGGTCTACGAGCAGTACTTC. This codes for CASSLGVYEQYF.

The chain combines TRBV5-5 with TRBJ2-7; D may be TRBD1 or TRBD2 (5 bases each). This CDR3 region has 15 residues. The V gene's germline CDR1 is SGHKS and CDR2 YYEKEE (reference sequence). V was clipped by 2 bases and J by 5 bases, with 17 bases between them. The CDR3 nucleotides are TGTGCCAGCAGCTTACGGGCGGGCAAGGGGAACGAGCAGTACTTC. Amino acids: CASSLRAGKGNEQYF.

CDR3 nucleotides: TGTGCCAGCAGTTCCGGACTAGCGGGGACCTCCTACGAGCAGTACTTC. It is translated as CASSSGLAGTSYEQYF. The chain combines TRBV2 with TRBJ2-7, with 12 bases lining up with TRBD2. With 5 bases clipped from V and 0 bases from J, the junction kept 5 bases outside the gene matches. The germline V gene encodes CDR1 SNHLY and CDR2 FYNNEI. CDR3 size: 16 residues.

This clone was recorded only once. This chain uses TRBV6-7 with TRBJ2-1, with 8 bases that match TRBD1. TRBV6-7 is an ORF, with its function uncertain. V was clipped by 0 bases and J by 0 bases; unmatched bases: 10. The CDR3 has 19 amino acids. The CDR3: CASSYSGGQADSSYNEQFF. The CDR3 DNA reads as TGTGCCAGCAGTTACTCGGGGGGACAGGCAGATAGCTCCTACAATGAGCAGTTCTTC.

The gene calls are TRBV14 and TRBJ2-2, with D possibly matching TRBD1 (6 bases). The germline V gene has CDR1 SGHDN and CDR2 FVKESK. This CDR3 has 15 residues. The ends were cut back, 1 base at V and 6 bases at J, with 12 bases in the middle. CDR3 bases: TGTGCCAGCAGCCAAGGCAGGGGCTCGCCCGGGGAGCTGTTTTTT. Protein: CASSQGRGSPGELFF.

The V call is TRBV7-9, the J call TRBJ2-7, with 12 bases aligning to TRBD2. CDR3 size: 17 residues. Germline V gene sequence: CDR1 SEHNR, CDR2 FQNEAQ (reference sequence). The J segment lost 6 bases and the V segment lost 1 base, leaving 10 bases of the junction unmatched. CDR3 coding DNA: TGTGCCAGCAGCTTAGAAGGTCTAGCGGGAGGGCACCTCGAGCAGTACTTC. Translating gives CASSLEGLAGGHLEQYF.

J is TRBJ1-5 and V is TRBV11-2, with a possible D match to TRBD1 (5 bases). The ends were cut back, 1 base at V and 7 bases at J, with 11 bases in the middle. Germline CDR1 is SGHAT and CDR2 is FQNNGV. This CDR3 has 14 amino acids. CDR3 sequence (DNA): TGTGCCAGCAGCTTAGGGGGGGTTGAGCAGCCCCAGCATTTT. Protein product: CASSLGGVEQPQHF.

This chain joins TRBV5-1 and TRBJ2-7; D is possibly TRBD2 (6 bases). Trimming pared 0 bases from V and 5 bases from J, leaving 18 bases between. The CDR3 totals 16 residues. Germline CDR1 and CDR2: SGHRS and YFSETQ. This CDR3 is CASSLELPGSYHEQYF. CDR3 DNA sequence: TGCGCCAGCAGCTTGGAACTGCCCGGGAGCTACCACGAGCAGTACTTC.

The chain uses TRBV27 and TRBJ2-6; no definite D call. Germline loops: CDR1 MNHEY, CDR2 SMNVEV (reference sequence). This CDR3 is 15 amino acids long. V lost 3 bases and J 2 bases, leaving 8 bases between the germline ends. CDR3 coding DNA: TGTGCCAGCAGTTTGAATCCTACTGGGGCCAACGTCCTGACTTTC. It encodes CASSLNPTGANVLTF.

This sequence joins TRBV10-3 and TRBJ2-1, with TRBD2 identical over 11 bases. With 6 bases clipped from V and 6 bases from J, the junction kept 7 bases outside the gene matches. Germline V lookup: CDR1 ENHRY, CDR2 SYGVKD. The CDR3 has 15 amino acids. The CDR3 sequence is CAISSGLAAANEQFF. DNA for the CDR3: TGTGCCATCAGCTCGGGACTAGCGGCCGCCAATGAGCAGTTCTTC.

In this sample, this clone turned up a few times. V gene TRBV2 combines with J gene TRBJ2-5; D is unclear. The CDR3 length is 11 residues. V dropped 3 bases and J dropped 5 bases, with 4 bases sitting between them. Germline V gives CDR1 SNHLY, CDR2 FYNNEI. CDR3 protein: CASSEGETQYF. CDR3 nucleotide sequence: TGTGCCAGCAGTGAGGGGGAGACCCAGTACTTC.

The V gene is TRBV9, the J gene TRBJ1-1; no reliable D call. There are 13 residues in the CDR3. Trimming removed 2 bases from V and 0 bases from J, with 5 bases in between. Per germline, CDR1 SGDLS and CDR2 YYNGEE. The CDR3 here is CASSVLMNTEAFF. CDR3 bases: TGTGCCAGCAGCGTTTTGATGAACACTGAAGCTTTCTTT.

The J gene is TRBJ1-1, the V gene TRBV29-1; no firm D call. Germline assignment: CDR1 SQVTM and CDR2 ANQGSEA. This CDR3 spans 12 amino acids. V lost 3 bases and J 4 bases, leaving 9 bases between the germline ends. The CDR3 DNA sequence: TGCAGCGTTGAGGCGTGGGGCACTGAAGCTTTCTTT. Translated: CSVEAWGTEAFF.

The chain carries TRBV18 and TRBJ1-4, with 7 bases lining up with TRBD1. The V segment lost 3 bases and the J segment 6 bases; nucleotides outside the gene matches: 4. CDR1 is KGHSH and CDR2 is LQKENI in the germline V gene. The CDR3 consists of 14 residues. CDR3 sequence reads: CASSPRQGHEKLFF. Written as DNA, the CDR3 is TGTGCCAGCTCACCCAGACAGGGTCATGAAAAACTGTTTTTT. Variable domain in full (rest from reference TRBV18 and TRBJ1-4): NAGVMQNPRHLVRRRGQEARLRCSPMKGHSHVYWYRQLPEEGLKFMVYLQKENIIDESGMPKERFSAEFPKEGPSILRIQQVVRGDSAAYFCASSPRQGHEKLFFGSGTQLSVL.

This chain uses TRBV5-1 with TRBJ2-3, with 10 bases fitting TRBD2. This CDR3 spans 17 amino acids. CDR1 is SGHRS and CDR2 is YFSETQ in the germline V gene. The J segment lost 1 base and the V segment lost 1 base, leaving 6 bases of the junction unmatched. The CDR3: CASSLSGRAEGTDTQYF. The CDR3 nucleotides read TGCGCCAGCAGCTTGAGCGGGAGGGCCGAGGGCACAGATACGCAGTATTTT.

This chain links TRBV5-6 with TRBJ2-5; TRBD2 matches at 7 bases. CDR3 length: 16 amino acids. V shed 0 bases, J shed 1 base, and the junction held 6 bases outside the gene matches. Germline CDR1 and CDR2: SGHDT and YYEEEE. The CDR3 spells CASSLALAEIQETQYF. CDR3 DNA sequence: TGTGCCAGCAGCTTGGCCCTAGCGGAGATCCAAGAGACCCAGTACTTC.

CDR3 nucleotide sequence: TGTGCCAGCAGCACGACAGGGGACCCCACAGATACGCAGTATTTT. As protein: CASSTTGDPTDTQYF. The rearrangement links TRBV7-9 to TRBJ2-3; 8 positions agree with TRBD1. This CDR3 spans 15 amino acids. V shed 5 bases and J 2 bases; nucleotides not matched to a gene: 6. Germline V CDR1 and CDR2: SEHNR, FQNEAQ (reference sequence).

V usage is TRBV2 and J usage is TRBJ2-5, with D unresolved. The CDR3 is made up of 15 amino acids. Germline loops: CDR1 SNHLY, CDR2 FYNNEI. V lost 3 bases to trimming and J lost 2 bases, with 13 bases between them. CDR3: CASSDSRAPQETQYF. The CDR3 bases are TGTGCCAGCAGTGACTCTAGAGCTCCTCAAGAGACCCAGTACTTC.

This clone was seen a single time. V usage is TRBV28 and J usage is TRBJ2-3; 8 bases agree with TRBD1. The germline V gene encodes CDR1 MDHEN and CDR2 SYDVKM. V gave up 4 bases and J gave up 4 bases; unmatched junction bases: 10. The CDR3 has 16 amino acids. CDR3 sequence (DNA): TGTGCCAGCAGTTCTAGGGCAGGGGGCTGGGCAGATACGCAGTATTTT. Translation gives CASSSRAGGWADTQYF.

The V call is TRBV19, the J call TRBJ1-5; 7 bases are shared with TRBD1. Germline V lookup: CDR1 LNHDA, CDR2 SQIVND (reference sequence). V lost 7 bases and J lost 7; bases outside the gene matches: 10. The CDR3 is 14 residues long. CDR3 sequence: CASTRDRASQPQHF. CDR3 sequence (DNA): TGTGCCAGTACCCGCGACAGGGCAAGCCAGCCCCAGCATTTT.

CDR3 amino acids: CASSGIATRSYNEQFF. The DNA of the CDR3 is TGTGCCAGCAGTGGGATAGCGACCCGCTCCTACAATGAGCAGTTCTTC. The V call is TRBV2, the J call TRBJ2-1; D is perhaps TRBD2 (5 bases). Trimming left V 4 bases short and J 0 bases short, with 13 bases between. In germline, CDR1 is SNHLY, CDR2 FYNNEI. The CDR3 is made up of 16 amino acids.

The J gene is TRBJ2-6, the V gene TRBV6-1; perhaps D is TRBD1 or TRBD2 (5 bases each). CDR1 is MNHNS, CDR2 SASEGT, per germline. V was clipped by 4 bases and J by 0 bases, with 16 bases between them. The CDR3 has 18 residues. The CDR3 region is CASSARAGRTSGANVLTF. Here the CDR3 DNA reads TGTGCCAGCAGTGCCCGGGCAGGGAGAACCTCTGGGGCCAACGTCCTGACTTTC.

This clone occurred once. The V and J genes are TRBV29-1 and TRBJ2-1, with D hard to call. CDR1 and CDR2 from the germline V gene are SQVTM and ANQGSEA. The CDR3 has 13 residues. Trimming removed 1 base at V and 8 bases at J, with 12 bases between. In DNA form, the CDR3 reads TGCAGCGTTGAAGGCAGTCTTAACGATGAGCAGTTCTTC. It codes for CSVEGSLNDEQFF.

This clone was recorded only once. The CDR3 reads CASSPGQAPGNTIYF. The DNA for the CDR3 is TGCGCCAGCAGCCCGGGACAGGCTCCTGGAAACACCATATATTTT. The V gene is TRBV5-1, the J gene TRBJ1-3; TRBD1 agrees at 8 bases. With 4 bases clipped from V and 2 bases from J, the junction kept 5 bases outside the gene matches. The CDR3 consists of 15 residues. Germline values: CDR1 SGHRS, CDR2 YFSETQ.

The CDR3 bases are TGTGCCAGCAGTGAGTTGTCAGTTGGGGGCTACACCTTC. Translation gives CASSELSVGGYTF. The J gene is TRBJ1-2, the V gene TRBV6-1; D is uncertain. This CDR3 is 13 amino acids long. V was pared by 3 bases and J by 8 bases, with 13 bases between. Germline-derived CDR1 and CDR2 are MNHNS and SASEGT.